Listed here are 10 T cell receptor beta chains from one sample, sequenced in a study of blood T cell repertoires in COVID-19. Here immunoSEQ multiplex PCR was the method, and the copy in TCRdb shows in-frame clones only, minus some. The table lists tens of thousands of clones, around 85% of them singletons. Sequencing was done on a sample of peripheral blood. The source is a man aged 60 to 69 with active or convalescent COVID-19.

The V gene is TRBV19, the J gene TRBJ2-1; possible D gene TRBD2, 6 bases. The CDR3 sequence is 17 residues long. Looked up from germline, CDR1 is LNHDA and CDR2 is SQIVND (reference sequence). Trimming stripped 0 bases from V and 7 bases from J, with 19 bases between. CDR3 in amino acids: CASSIDLNGGNGNEQFF. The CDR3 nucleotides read TGTGCCAGTAGTATAGACCTCAATGGGGGGAACGGGAATGAGCAGTTCTTC. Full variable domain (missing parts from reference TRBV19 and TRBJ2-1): DGGITQSPKYLFRKEGQNVTLSCEQNLNHDAMYWYRQDPGQGLRLIYYSQIVNDFQKGDIAEGYSVSREKKESFPLTVTSAQKNPTAFYLCASSIDLNGGNGNEQFFGPGTRLTVL.

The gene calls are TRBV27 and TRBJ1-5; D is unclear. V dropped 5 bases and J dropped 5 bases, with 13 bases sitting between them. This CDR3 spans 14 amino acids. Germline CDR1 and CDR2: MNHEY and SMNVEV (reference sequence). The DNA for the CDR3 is TGTGCCAGCAGTCTAGTAGCGAGAGATCAGCCCCAGCATTTT. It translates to CASSLVARDQPQHF.

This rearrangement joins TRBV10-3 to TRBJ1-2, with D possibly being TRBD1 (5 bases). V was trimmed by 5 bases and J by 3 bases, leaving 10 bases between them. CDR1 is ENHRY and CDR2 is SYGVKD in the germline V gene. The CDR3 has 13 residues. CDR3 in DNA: TGTGCCATCAGTCGGGGAGGGGACTATGGCTACACCTTC. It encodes CAISRGGDYGYTF.

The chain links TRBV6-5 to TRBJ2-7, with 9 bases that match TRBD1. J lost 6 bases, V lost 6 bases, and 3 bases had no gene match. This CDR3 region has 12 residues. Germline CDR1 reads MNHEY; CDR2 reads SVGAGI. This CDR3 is CASRSDRGEQYV. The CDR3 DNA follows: TGTGCCAGCAGATCGGACAGGGGCGAGCAGTACGTC.

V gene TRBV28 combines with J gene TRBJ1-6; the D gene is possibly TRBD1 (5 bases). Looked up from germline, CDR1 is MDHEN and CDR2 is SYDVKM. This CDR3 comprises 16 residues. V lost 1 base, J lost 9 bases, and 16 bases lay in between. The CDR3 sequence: CASSLSTGGTSSPLHF. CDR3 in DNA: TGTGCCAGCAGTTTATCCACGGGAGGGACCTCTTCACCCCTCCACTTT.

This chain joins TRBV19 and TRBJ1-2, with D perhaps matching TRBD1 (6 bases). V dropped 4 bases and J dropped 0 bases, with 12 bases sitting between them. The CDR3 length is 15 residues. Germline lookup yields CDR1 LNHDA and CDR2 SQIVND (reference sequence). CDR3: CASSTWTVSNYGYTF. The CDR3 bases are TGTGCCAGTAGTACGTGGACAGTATCTAACTATGGCTACACCTTC.

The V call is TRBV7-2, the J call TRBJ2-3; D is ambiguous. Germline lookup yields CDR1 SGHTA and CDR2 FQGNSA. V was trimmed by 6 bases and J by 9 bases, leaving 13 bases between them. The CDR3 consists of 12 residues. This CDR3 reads CASSPLESTQYF. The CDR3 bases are TGTGCCAGCAGTCCCCTCGAGTCCACGCAGTATTTT.

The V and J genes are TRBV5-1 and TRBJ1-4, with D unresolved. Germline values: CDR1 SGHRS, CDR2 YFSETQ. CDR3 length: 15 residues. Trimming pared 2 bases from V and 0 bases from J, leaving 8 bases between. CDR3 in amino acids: CASSFTFATNEKLFF. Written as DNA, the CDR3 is TGCGCCAGCAGCTTTACATTCGCAACTAATGAAAAACTGTTTTTT. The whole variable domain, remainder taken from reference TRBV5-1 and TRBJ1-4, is KAGVTQTPRYLIKTRGQQVTLSCSPISGHRSVSWYQQTPGQGLQFLFEYFSETQRNKGNFPGRFSGRQFSNSRSEMNVSTLELGDSALYLCASSFTFATNEKLFFGSGTQLSVL.

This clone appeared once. CDR3 in amino acids: CASRDRPFPGAAQPQHF. DNA for the CDR3: TGTGCCAGCAGAGACAGGCCGTTCCCCGGGGCGGCTCAGCCCCAGCATTTT. The rearrangement uses TRBV28 and TRBJ1-5; possibly TRBD1 for D (6 bases). The ends were cut back, 6 bases at V and 6 bases at J, with 24 bases in the middle. The CDR3 has 17 amino acids. Per germline, CDR1 MDHEN and CDR2 SYDVKM.

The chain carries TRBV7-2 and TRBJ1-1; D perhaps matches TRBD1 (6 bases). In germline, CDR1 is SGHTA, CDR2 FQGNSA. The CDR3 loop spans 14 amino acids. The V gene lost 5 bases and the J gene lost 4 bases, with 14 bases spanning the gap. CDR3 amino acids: CASSGGGEFTEAFF. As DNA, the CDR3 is TGTGCCAGCAGCGGGGGGGGCGAGTTCACTGAAGCTTTCTTT.